This is a list of T cell receptor beta chains from one sample in a study of blood T cell repertoires in COVID-19. Profiling relied on immunoSEQ multiplex PCR, and the TCRdb table lists in-frame clones only, not all of them. The sample includes roughly 380,000 clones, over 65% of them seen just once. Specimen: peripheral blood. The receptors were sampled from a human donor with acute or convalescent COVID-19. The donor label of this sample is uncertain. Each CDR3 is given with its conserved first and last residue. A D gene is named only where the DNA matches it firmly. Size is omitted from some rows. Given values are once, few, many or a class for expanded clones.

>TRBJ1-5|.|.|TRBV6-6
TGTGCCAGCACCCTTAGGGGGTTTCAGCCCCAGCATTTT
CASTLRGFQPQHF
>TRBJ2-1|.|once|TRBV6-4
TGTGCCAGCAGTGACTCGAGCCCTGTTAAGTTCTTC
CASSDSSPVKFF
>TRBJ2-7|TRBD1|few|TRBV3-1/TRBV3-2
TGTGCCAGCAGCCCGTGGACAGGGACCTCCTACGAGCAGTACTTC
CASSPWTGTSYEQYF
>TRBJ2-3|TRBD2|.|TRBV3-1/TRBV3-2
TGTGCCAGCAGCCAGGGGGGGAACACAGATACGCAGTATTTT
CASSQGGNTDTQYF
>TRBJ1-6|.|.|TRBV3-1/TRBV3-2
TGTGCCAGCACCTCACGGGGTCAAAGCTCACCCCTCCACTTT
CASTSRGQSSPLHF
>TRBJ1-1|TRBD1|.|TRBV4-2
TGTGCCAGCAGCACCAGGACAGGGGTGAACACTGAAGCTTTCTTT
CASSTRTGVNTEAFF
>TRBJ2-7|.|few|TRBV5-5
TGTGCCAGCAGCCCTGGGACCACGGGGGCCTACGAGCAGTACTTC
CASSPGTTGAYEQYF
>TRBJ2-1|TRBD2|.|TRBV7-2
TGTGCCAGCAGCTTTACAGCGGGGGCCTACAATGAGCAGTTCTTC
CASSFTAGAYNEQFF
>TRBJ2-3|TRBD1|.|TRBV5-1
TGCGCCAGCAGAAAGACAGGGACCAACTTAGCGGATACGCAGTATTTT
CASRKTGTNLADTQYF
>TRBJ2-2|TRBD2|.|TRBV7-9
TGTGCCAGCAGCCCTCCGGGACTAGCGGGAGCCGGGGAGCTGTTTTTT
CASSPPGLAGAGELFF
>TRBJ1-6|.|.|TRBV28
TGTGCCAGCAGTTTAGCGGGGAGGTTCGGATCACCCCTCCACTTT
CASSLAGRFGSPLHF
>TRBJ2-7|TRBD1|.|TRBV5-6
TGTGCCAGCAGCTTAGCGACAGGGGGCTGGCTAGTTGGCGAGCAGTACTTC
CASSLATGGWLVGEQYF
>TRBJ1-1|.|.|TRBV4-1
TGCGCCAGCAGCCAAGGGGCTCCGGCTGAAGCTTTCTTT
CASSQGAPAEAFF
>TRBJ1-6|.|.|TRBV27
TGTGCCAGCAGTTTAAACCGGGTCTCCTTAAGAGCCCTCCACTTT
CASSLNRVSLRALHF
>TRBJ2-7|.|.|TRBV30
TGTGCCTGGAGTGTAGGCAGGACCTACGAGCAGTACTTC
CAWSVGRTYEQYF
>TRBJ2-1|TRBD2|.|TRBV20-1
TGCAGTGCTAGTCGGACTAGCGGGACGATGACCAATGAGCAGTTCTTC
CSASRTSGTMTNEQFF
>TRBJ1-1|TRBD1|few|TRBV5-1
TGCGCCAGCAGCCCCAGGACAGGGGGGTCAAGTGAAGCTTTCTTT
CASSPRTGGSSEAFF
>TRBJ1-2|.|.|TRBV12-5
TGTGCTAGTGGTTTACCCCGCTCGGCCGGGTTTAATAGGTACACCTTC
CASGLPRSAGFNRYTF
>TRBJ1-1|.|.|TRBV7-9
TGTGCCAGCAGCCCCCAGGGGTACACTGAAGCTTTCTTT
CASSPQGYTEAFF
>TRBJ1-5|.|.|TRBV27
TGTGCCAGCAGTTTATATGGGGGGGACTTCGGGAATCAGCCCCAGCATTTT
CASSLYGGDFGNQPQHF
>TRBJ1-2|.|.|TRBV19
TGTGCCAGTAGTATAGGAACGGGGTTCGACTATGGCTACACCTTC
CASSIGTGFDYGYTF
>TRBJ1-1|.|.|TRBV7-7
TGTGCCAGCAGCCCAACCCCGGGAACTGAAGCTTTCTTT
CASSPTPGTEAFF
>TRBJ1-1|.|.|TRBV2
TGTGCCAGCAAGGGCCTTCGGGGGGGCACTGAAGCTTTCTTT
CASKGLRGGTEAFF
>TRBJ1-2|TRBD1|once|TRBV2
TGTGCCAGCAGAGATCCTTCGACAGGGGGATCCTATGGCTACACCTTC
CASRDPSTGGSYGYTF
>TRBJ2-2|.|.|TRBV19
TGTGCCAGTAGTCCCCGACGGGACACCGGGGAGCTGTTTTTT
CASSPRRDTGELFF
>TRBJ1-1|.|.|TRBV5-1
TGCGCCAGCAGCTTACTATTACAGGGAAACACTGAAGCTTTCTTT
CASSLLLQGNTEAFF
>TRBJ2-7|.|.|TRBV5-5
TGTGCCAGCAGCTCCCCCCCCTCTAGTTACTCCTACGAGCAGTACTTC
CASSSPPSSYSYEQYF
>TRBJ2-7|.|.|TRBV10-1
TGCGCCAGCAGTGAGTACAGGGCGTCGCGAGAGCAGTACTTC
CASSEYRASREQYF
>TRBJ2-1|.|.|TRBV2
TGTGCCAGCAGCTCGGGACTCCTGGTAAATGAGCAGTTCTTC
CASSSGLLVNEQFF
>TRBJ1-1|TRBD1|.|TRBV6-6
TGTGCCAGCAGTTACTCAGGGGGCCTGGGTGCTTTCTTT
CASSYSGGLGAFF
>TRBJ2-3|TRBD2|.|TRBV27
TGTGCCAGCAGCCTCGGGGCTAGCGGGAACACAGATACGCAGTATTTT
CASSLGASGNTDTQYF
>TRBJ1-4|TRBD1|.|TRBV30
TGTGCCTGGAACCCAGGGGGGAGTACGGGAACTAATGAAAAACTGTTTTTT
CAWNPGGSTGTNEKLFF
>TRBJ1-3|TRBD1|.|TRBV5-1
TGCGCCAGCAGCTCCGGGACAGGGTGGCGAAACACCATATATTTT
CASSSGTGWRNTIYF
>TRBJ1-3|.|.|TRBV11-2
TGTGCCAGCAGCTCAAGGACACCTGGAAACACCATATATTTT
CASSSRTPGNTIYF
>TRBJ1-1|.|.|TRBV18
TGTGCCAGCTCACTTCGACAGAGAGAGAACACTGAAGCTTTCTTT
CASSLRQRENTEAFF
>TRBJ1-1|.|few|TRBV7-8
TGTGCCAGCAGCTTTAGATTGAACACTGAAGCTTTCTTT
CASSFRLNTEAFF
>TRBJ1-2|.|once|TRBV28
TGTGCCAGCAGCAAACTACGCCGGCATGGCTACACCTTC
CASSKLRRHGYTF
>TRBJ1-1|.|.|TRBV10-1
TGCGCCAGCAACACCCGGGGCAGGGGCACTGAAGCTTTCTTT
CASNTRGRGTEAFF
>TRBJ1-4|.|once|TRBV28
TGTGCCAGCAGTTTATTCGGGGATTCAAGGGAAAAACTGTTTTTT
CASSLFGDSREKLFF
>TRBJ1-2|.|.|TRBV4-1
TGCGCCAGCAGCGACACCTTGGCCTATGGCTACACCTTC
CASSDTLAYGYTF
>TRBJ2-1|.|once|TRBV2
TGTGCCAGCAGTGAACGCCACAACTCCTACAATGAGCAGTTCTTC
CASSERHNSYNEQFF
>TRBJ2-7|TRBD2|few|TRBV18
TGTGCCAGCTCAATGGGACTAGCGGGAGACGAGCAGTACTTC
CASSMGLAGDEQYF
>TRBJ1-3|TRBD1|.|TRBV9
TGTGCCAGCAGCGTAGGACAGGGTGACACCATATATTTT
CASSVGQGDTIYF
>TRBJ2-2|TRBD1|.|TRBV2
TGTGCCAGCAGGGAAACAGGGGGCAACACCGGGGAGCTGTTTTTT
CASRETGGNTGELFF
>TRBJ2-1|TRBD2|.|TRBV6-1
TGTGCCAGCAGTGAGGGGACTAGCGGGAACAATGAGCAGTTCTTC
CASSEGTSGNNEQFF
>TRBJ2-1|.|few|TRBV4-1
TGCGCCAGCAGCCAAGATGAGGGAGGCGAGCAGTTCTTC
CASSQDEGGEQFF
>TRBJ2-7|.|.|TRBV6-6
TGTGCCAGCAGTTACCTAGTTTCCTACGAGCAGTACTTC
CASSYLVSYEQYF
>TRBJ1-2|.|.|TRBV6-1
TGTGCCAGCAGTGAAGCCCTGGGGGCTTGGGGGAACACCTTC
CASSEALGAWGNTF
>TRBJ2-2|.|.|TRBV7-2
TGTGCCAGCAGCCTCCAGCGGGCGAACACCGGGGAGCTGTTTTTT
CASSLQRANTGELFF
>TRBJ2-5|TRBD1|.|TRBV27
TGTGCCAGCAGTGACAGGGGAAAGACCCAGTACTTC
CASSDRGKTQYF
>TRBJ1-2|TRBD1|few|TRBV6-5
TGTGCCAGCAGTTCCGTCAGGGGGGCCTATGGCTACACCTTC
CASSSVRGAYGYTF
>TRBJ1-1|.|.|TRBV29-1
TGCAGCGTTGCGGTCGTCCAGGGTGAAGCTTTCTTT
CSVAVVQGEAFF
>TRBJ2-4|TRBD1|few|TRBV7-9
TGTGCCAGCAGCGGGACAGGGGGCAAAAACATTCAGTACTTC
CASSGTGGKNIQYF
>TRBJ2-1|TRBD2|.|TRBV5-4
TGTGCCAGCAGCTTGCGGGGGGGCAGTAATGAGCAGTTCTTC
CASSLRGGSNEQFF